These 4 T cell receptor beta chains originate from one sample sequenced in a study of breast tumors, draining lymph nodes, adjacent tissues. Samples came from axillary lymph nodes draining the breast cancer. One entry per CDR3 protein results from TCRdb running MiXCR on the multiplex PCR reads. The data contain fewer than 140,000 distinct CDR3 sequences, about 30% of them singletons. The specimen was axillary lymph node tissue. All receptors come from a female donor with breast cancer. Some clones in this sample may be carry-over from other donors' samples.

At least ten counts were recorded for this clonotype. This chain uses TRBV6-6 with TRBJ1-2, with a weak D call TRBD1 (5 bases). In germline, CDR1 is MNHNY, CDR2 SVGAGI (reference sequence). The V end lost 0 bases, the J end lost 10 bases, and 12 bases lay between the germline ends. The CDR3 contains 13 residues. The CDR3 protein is CASSYSDSLIYTF. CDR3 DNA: TGTGCCAGCAGTTACTCTGACAGTCTGATCTACACCTTC.

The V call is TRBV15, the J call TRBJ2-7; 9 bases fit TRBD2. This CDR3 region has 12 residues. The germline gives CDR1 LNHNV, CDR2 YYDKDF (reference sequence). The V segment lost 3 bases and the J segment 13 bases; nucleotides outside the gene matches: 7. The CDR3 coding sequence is TGTGCCACCAGCAGCGCTAGCGGGGTGGTCTACTTC. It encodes CATSSASGVVYF.

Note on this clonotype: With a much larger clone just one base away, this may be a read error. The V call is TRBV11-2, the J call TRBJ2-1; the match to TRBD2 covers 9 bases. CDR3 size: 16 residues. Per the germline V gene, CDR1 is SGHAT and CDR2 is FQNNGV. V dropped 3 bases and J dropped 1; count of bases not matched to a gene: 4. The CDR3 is CASSFLAGASYNEQFF. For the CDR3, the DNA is TGTGCCAGCAGCTTCTTAGCGGGGGCGTCCTACAATGAGCAGTTCTTC.

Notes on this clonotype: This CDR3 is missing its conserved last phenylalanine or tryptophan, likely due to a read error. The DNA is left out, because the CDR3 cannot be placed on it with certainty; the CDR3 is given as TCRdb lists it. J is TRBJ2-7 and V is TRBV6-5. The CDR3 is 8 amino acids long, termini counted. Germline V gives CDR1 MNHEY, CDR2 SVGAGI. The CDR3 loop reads CASSHSRG.